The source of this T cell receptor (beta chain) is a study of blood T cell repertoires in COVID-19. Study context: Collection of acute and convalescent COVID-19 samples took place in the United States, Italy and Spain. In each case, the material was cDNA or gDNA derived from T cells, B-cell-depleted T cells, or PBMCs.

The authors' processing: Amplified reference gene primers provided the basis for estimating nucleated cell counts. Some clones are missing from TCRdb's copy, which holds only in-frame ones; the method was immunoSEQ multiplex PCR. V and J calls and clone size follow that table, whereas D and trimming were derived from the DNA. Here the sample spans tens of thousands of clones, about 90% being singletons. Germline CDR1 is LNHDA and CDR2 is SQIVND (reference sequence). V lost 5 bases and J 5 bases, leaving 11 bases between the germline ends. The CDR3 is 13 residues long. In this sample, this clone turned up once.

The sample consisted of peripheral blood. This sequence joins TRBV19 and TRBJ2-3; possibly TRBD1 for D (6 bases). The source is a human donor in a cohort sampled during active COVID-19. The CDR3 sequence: CASSSNREDTQYF. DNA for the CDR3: TGTGCCAGTAGTTCCAACAGGGAAGATACGCAGTATTTT. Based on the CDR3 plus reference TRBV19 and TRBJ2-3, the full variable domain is DGGITQSPKYLFRKEGQNVTLSCEQNLNHDAMYWYRQDPGQGLRLIYYSQIVNDFQKGDIAEGYSVSREKKESFPLTVTSAQKNPTAFYLCASSSNREDTQYFGPGTRLTVL.